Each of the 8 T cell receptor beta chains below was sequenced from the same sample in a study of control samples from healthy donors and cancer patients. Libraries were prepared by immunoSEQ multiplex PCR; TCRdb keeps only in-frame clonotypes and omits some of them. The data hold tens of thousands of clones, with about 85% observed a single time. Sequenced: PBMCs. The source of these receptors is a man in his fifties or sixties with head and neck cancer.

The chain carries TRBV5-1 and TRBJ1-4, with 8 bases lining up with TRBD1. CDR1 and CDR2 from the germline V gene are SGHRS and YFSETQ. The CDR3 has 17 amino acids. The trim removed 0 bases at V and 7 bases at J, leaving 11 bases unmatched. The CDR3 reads CASSLDAFGQGSEKLFF. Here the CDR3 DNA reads TGCGCCAGCAGCTTGGACGCATTTGGACAGGGCAGTGAAAAACTGTTTTTT. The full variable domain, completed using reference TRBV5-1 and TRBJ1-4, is KAGVTQTPRYLIKTRGQQVTLSCSPISGHRSVSWYQQTPGQGLQFLFEYFSETQRNKGNFPGRFSGRQFSNSRSEMNVSTLELGDSALYLCASSLDAFGQGSEKLFFGSGTQLSVL.

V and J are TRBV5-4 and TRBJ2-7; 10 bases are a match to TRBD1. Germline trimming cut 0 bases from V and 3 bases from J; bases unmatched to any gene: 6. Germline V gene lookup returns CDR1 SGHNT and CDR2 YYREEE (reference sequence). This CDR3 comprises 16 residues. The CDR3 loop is CASSLAGTGVIYEQYF. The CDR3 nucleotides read TGTGCCAGCAGCTTGGCCGGGACAGGGGTTATCTACGAGCAGTACTTC.

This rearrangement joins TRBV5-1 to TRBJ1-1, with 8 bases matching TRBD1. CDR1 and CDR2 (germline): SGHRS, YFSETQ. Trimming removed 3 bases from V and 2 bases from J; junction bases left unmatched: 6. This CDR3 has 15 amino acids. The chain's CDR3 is CASSSNRGGNTEAFF. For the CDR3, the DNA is TGCGCCAGCAGCTCAAACAGGGGGGGCAACACTGAAGCTTTCTTT.

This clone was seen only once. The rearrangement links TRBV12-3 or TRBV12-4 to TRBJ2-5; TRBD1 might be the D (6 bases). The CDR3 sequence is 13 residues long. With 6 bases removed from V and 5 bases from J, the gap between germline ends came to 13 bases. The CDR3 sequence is CASSWGQVETQYF. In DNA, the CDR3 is TGTGCCAGCAGCTGGGGACAAGTGGAGACCCAGTACTTC.

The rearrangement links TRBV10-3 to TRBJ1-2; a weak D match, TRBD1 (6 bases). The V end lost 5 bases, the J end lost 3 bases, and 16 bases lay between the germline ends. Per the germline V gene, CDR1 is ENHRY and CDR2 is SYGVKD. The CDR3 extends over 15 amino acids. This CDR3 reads CAISLKGDRDYGYTF. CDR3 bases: TGTGCCATCAGTCTCAAGGGGGACCGGGACTATGGCTACACCTTC.

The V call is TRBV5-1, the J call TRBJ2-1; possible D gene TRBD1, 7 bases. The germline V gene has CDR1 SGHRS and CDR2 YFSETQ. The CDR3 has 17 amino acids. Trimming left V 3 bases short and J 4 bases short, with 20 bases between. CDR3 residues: CASSSLEVRGVYNEQFF. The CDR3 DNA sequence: TGCGCCAGCAGCTCCTTAGAGGTCAGGGGGGTGTACAATGAGCAGTTCTTC. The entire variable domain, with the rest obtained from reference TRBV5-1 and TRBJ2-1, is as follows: KAGVTQTPRYLIKTRGQQVTLSCSPISGHRSVSWYQQTPGQGLQFLFEYFSETQRNKGNFPGRFSGRQFSNSRSEMNVSTLELGDSALYLCASSSLEVRGVYNEQFFGPGTRLTVL.

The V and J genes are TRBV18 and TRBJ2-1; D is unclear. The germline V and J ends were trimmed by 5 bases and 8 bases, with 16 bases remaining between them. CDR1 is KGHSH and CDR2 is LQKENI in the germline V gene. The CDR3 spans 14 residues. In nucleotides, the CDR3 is TGTGCCAGCTCAATTGCCCAGGCCTCGGATGAGCAGTTCTTC. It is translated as CASSIAQASDEQFF.

CDR3 protein: CASSLVPGQGLFF. The DNA of the CDR3 is TGTGCCAGCAGCCTCGTGCCGGGACAGGGACTGTTCTTC. The J gene is TRBJ2-1, the V gene TRBV5-4; 9 nucleotides align to TRBD1. This CDR3 region has 13 residues. Germline lookup yields CDR1 SGHNT and CDR2 YYREEE (reference sequence). Trimming took 4 bases from V and 15 from J; bases not matched to a gene: 11.